These 20 T cell receptor beta chains originate from one sample sequenced in a study of vaccination effects on CD4 cells after COVID-19. The data were produced by immunoSEQ multiplex PCR, yet TCRdb's version contains in-frame clones alone and is incomplete. This sample has some 49,000 clones; around 70% occur once, and the top ten carry about 9%. For these TCRs, the target antigens are not known. Subsequent to 10 days of culture, CD4+ T cells were isolated. Here the sequenced sample was CD4+ T cells from PBMCs cultured without peptide, taken before COVID-19 vaccination. These receptors were obtained from a human donor who had a prior SARS-CoV-2 infection.

The chain links TRBV9 to TRBJ1-1, with D possibly matching TRBD1 (6 bases). The ends were cut back, 5 bases at V and 0 bases at J, with 14 bases in the middle. The CDR3 length is 15 residues. Per the germline V gene, CDR1 is SGDLS and CDR2 is YYNGEE. The CDR3 is CASSRSGDLNTEAFF. CDR3 bases: TGTGCCAGCAGTCGATCAGGGGACTTGAACACTGAAGCTTTCTTT. The full variable domain, completed using reference TRBV9 and TRBJ1-1, is DSGVTQTPKHLITATGQRVTLRCSPRSGDLSVYWYQQSLDQGLQFLIQYYNGEERAKGNILERFSAQQFPDLHSELNLSSLELGDSALYFCASSRSGDLNTEAFFGQGTRLTVV.

The chain employs TRBV11-3 and TRBJ1-1, with a tentative D call TRBD1 (5 bases). The CDR3 has 14 residues. Trimming pared 4 bases from V and 1 base from J, leaving 10 bases between. The germline gives CDR1 SGHNT, CDR2 YENEEA. The CDR3 DNA reads TGTGCCAGCAGCTGGGGCAGAGCGAACACTGAAGCTTTCTTT. This encodes CASSWGRANTEAFF.

J is TRBJ2-5 and V is TRBV3-1 (or the pseudogene TRBV3-2), with D perhaps TRBD1 (5 bases). In germline, CDR1 is LGHDT, CDR2 YNNKEL (reference sequence). CDR3 size: 14 residues. V gave up 3 bases and J gave up 5 bases, with 13 bases separating them. As DNA, the CDR3 is TGTGCCAGCAGCCAGTGGGGCCCTCGGGAGACCCAGTACTTC. As protein: CASSQWGPRETQYF.

The chain carries TRBV7-6 and TRBJ2-1, with D perhaps TRBD2 (5 bases). This CDR3 spans 13 amino acids. Germline-derived CDR1 and CDR2 are SGHVS and FNYEAQ. The V and J ends lost 2 bases and 12 bases respectively, with 14 bases between them. The CDR3 sequence: CASSLQQRSVQFF. CDR3 nucleotides: TGTGCCAGCAGCTTACAACAGCGGTCTGTGCAGTTCTTC.

A few counts support this clone. The chain recombines TRBV7-3 with TRBJ2-3; 7 bases line up with TRBD2. V was clipped by 4 bases and J by 3 bases; unmatched bases: 4. Germline-derived CDR1 and CDR2 are SGHTA and FQGTGA. The CDR3 loop spans 14 amino acids. CDR3 DNA: TGTGCCAGCAGCTCAGGACTAGGGACAGATACGCAGTATTTT. Its protein is CASSSGLGTDTQYF.

The chain links TRBV5-1 to TRBJ2-5, with 9 bases that match TRBD1. J lost 5 bases, V lost 0 bases, and 5 bases had no gene match. The CDR3 runs to 15 residues. Germline assignment: CDR1 SGHRS and CDR2 YFSETQ. The CDR3 nucleotides read TGCGCCAGCAGCTTGGCGGGACAGGGAAGGGAGACCCAGTACTTC. Protein product: CASSLAGQGRETQYF.

The V gene is TRBV7-9, the J gene TRBJ2-5; TRBD2 is a possible D gene (6 bases). The CDR3 contains 13 residues. CDR1 and CDR2 from the germline V gene are SEHNR and FQNEAQ (reference sequence). The germline V and J ends were trimmed by 1 base and 4 bases, with 7 bases remaining between them. The CDR3 loop reads CASSLDGGETQYF. CDR3 nucleotide sequence: TGTGCCAGCAGCTTAGACGGGGGAGAGACCCAGTACTTC.

The chain employs TRBV6-5 and TRBJ2-1, with D possibly matching TRBD2 (6 bases). Germline values: CDR1 MNHEY, CDR2 SVGAGI. V lost 2 bases, J lost 11 bases, and 13 bases lay in between. The CDR3 has 13 residues. Here the CDR3 reads CASSYRRGGKQFF. DNA for the CDR3: TGTGCCAGCAGTTACCGCCGGGGCGGGAAGCAGTTCTTC.

This clone appeared a few times. This chain connects TRBV19 to TRBJ2-2; TRBD1 matches at 7 bases. CDR3 size: 14 residues. Germline CDR1 and CDR2: LNHDA and SQIVND (reference sequence). V lost 6 bases and J lost 5; bases outside the gene matches: 6. For the CDR3, the DNA is TGTGCCAGTAGCCGGGACAGAGGTACCGGGGAGCTGTTTTTT. Translated: CASSRDRGTGELFF.

CDR3 residues: CASSLSTGGYGYTF. In DNA, the CDR3 is TGTGCCAGCAGCTTATCGACAGGGGGATATGGCTACACCTTC. This chain connects TRBV11-2 to TRBJ1-2; 9 nucleotides match TRBD1. The ends lost 2 bases at V and 5 bases at J; junction bases unmatched: 3. The germline V gene has CDR1 SGHAT and CDR2 FQNNGV. This CDR3 is built from 14 residues. Supplemented by reference TRBV11-2 and TRBJ1-2, the full variable domain reads EAGVAQSPRYKIIEKRQSVAFWCNPISGHATLYWYQQILGQGPKLLIQFQNNGVVDDSQLPKDRFSAERLKGVDSTLKIQPAKLEDSAVYLCASSLSTGGYGYTFGSGTRLTVV.

The chain is built from TRBV2 and TRBJ2-1; TRBD1 or TRBD2 may be the D gene (5 bases each). CDR3 length: 14 residues. Germline loops: CDR1 SNHLY, CDR2 FYNNEI. V was clipped by 9 bases and J by 0 bases, with 12 bases between them. The CDR3 nucleotides are TGTGCCAGTCACCCAGGGAGCTCCTACAATGAGCAGTTCTTC. This encodes CASHPGSSYNEQFF.

This clone was recorded only once. This chain's CDR3 is CASSFNSGGLAKNIQYF. The CDR3, as DNA: TGTGCCAGCAGCTTTAATTCGGGTGGACTAGCCAAAAACATTCAGTACTTC. This chain links TRBV27 with TRBJ2-4, with a weak D call TRBD2 (5 bases). V lost 6 bases to trimming and J lost 0 bases, with 18 bases between them. Germline CDR1 reads MNHEY; CDR2 reads SMNVEV (reference sequence). CDR3 size: 17 residues.

This clone was counted a few times. The chain couples TRBV5-4 to TRBJ1-4; tentative D call: TRBD1 (5 bases). The CDR3 has 15 residues. The germline V and J ends were trimmed by 0 bases and 7 bases, with 13 bases remaining between them. Germline CDR1 reads SGHNT; CDR2 reads YYREEE (reference sequence). CDR3 region: CASSLGGQGGEKLFF. The CDR3 coding sequence is TGTGCCAGCAGCTTGGGGGGTCAGGGAGGTGAAAAACTGTTTTTT. Looking up the rest from reference TRBV5-4 and TRBJ1-4 gives the full variable domain: ETGVTQSPTHLIKTRGQQVTLRCSSQSGHNTVSWYQQALGQGPQFIFQYYREEENGRGNFPPRFSGLQFPNYSSELNVNALELDDSALYLCASSLGGQGGEKLFFGSGTQLSVL.

The gene calls are TRBV29-1 and TRBJ1-1, with D perhaps matching TRBD1 (6 bases). Germline V gene data show CDR1 as SQVTM and CDR2 as ANQGSEA. V lost 7 bases to trimming and J lost 0 bases, with 15 bases between them. The CDR3 runs 14 residues. Written as DNA, the CDR3 is TGCAGCGGACAGGACCCTTTTATGAACACTGAAGCTTTCTTT. Amino acids: CSGQDPFMNTEAFF. The variable domain in full, with the rest retrieved from reference TRBV29-1 and TRBJ1-1, is SAVISQKPSRDICQRGTSLTIQCQVDSQVTMMFWYRQQPGQSLTLIATANQGSEATYESGFVIDKFPISRPNLTFSTLTVSNMSPEDSSIYLCSGQDPFMNTEAFFGQGTRLTVV.

CDR3 sequence: CASSLVASGSADTQYF. Here the CDR3 DNA reads TGTGCCAGCAGCTTAGTGGCTAGCGGGAGTGCAGATACGCAGTATTTT. The chain uses TRBV11-2 and TRBJ2-3, with 10 bases fitting TRBD2. Germline CDR1 SGHAT, CDR2 FQNNGV. Unmatched junction bases numbered 5, after V lost 1 base and J lost 4 bases. The CDR3 runs 16 residues.

The gene calls are TRBV27 and TRBJ1-2; no firm D call. The V end was cut by 3 bases, the J end by 3 bases, with 11 bases between. This CDR3 contains 14 residues. CDR1 MNHEY and CDR2 SMNVEV come from the germline V gene (reference sequence). Here the CDR3 reads CASSLAYSHYGYTF. For the CDR3, the DNA is TGTGCCAGCAGTTTGGCGTACAGCCACTATGGCTACACCTTC.

The genes are TRBV9 and TRBJ2-1; no clear D. V was pared by 1 base and J by 3 bases, with 11 bases between. The CDR3 length is 15 residues. Germline V gene lookup returns CDR1 SGDLS and CDR2 YYNGEE. The CDR3 region has the DNA TGTGCCAGCAGCGTAAGCCAAAAACACTACAATGAGCAGTTCTTC. Amino acids: CASSVSQKHYNEQFF.

The chain is built from TRBV3-1 (or the pseudogene TRBV3-2) and TRBJ1-2; D is possibly TRBD1 (6 bases). The germline V gene has CDR1 LGHDT and CDR2 YNNKEL (reference sequence). There are 13 residues in the CDR3. Trimming took off 4 bases at V and 4 bases at J, with 10 bases between the two ends. CDR3 sequence reads: CASSPLGAYGYTF. CDR3 DNA sequence: TGTGCCAGCAGCCCCCTGGGGGCCTATGGCTACACCTTC.

The rearrangement links TRBV6-1 to TRBJ2-5; 8 bases are a match to TRBD1. J gave up 4 bases and V 2 bases, and 9 bases lay outside the gene matches. The germline V gene has CDR1 MNHNS and CDR2 SASEGT. The CDR3 is made up of 16 amino acids. CDR3 protein: CASSEWAGGAGETQYF. In DNA, the CDR3 is TGTGCCAGCAGTGAATGGGCAGGGGGCGCGGGAGAGACCCAGTACTTC.

Only a few counts were recorded for this clone. The chain is built from TRBV7-9 and TRBJ2-3; D may be TRBD1 (5 bases). Germline lookup yields CDR1 SEHNR and CDR2 FQNEAQ (reference sequence). CDR3 length equals 15 residues. Trimming removed 5 bases at V and 2 bases at J, with 14 bases between. The CDR3, as DNA: TGTGCCAGCAGCCCTAGGGGCGGAAACACAGATACGCAGTATTTT. Translating gives CASSPRGGNTDTQYF. Supplemented by reference TRBV7-9 and TRBJ2-3, the full variable domain reads DTGVSQNPRHKITKRGQNVTFRCDPISEHNRLYWYRQTLGQGPEFLTYFQNEAQLEKSRLLSDRFSAERPKGSFSTLEIQRTEQGDSAMYLCASSPRGGNTDTQYFGPGTRLTVL.